This T cell receptor (beta chain) comes out of a study of control samples from healthy donors and cancer patients (dated by TCRdb to about 2020). For CDR1 and CDR2, the germline V gene lists LGHNA and YSLEER. Unmatched junction bases come to 3, with V trimmed by 0 bases and J by 0 bases. Including the terminal cysteine and phenylalanine, the CDR3 comprises 17 residues. CDR3 DNA only is kept here, 51 bases in frame from base 1. Note on this clone: Its target antigen remains unknown. Per-base quality was not reported, and no clone a single base away is much larger than it.

The method was the immunoSEQ multiplex PCR assay. Drawn from immuneACCESS, this table holds only the in-frame rearrangements with V and J called that TCRdb kept. Clones are partly lost; checked studies trace under half to an unresolved V gene and leave the rest unexplained. The sample table lists 110,000 to 150,000 clones, approximately 91% of them with a count of one. Over 4% of the sample is held by the ten biggest clonotypes. The receptor comes from a man aged 30-40 years in good health. The rearrangement combines TRBV4-3 with TRBJ1-4; TRBD1 lines up with 8 middle nucleotides. Sequencing was carried out using blood. The DNA reads TGCGCCAGCAGCCAAGATTACAGGGGGGCAACTAATGAAAAACTGTTTTTT. Its protein reads: CASSQDYRGATNEKLFF.